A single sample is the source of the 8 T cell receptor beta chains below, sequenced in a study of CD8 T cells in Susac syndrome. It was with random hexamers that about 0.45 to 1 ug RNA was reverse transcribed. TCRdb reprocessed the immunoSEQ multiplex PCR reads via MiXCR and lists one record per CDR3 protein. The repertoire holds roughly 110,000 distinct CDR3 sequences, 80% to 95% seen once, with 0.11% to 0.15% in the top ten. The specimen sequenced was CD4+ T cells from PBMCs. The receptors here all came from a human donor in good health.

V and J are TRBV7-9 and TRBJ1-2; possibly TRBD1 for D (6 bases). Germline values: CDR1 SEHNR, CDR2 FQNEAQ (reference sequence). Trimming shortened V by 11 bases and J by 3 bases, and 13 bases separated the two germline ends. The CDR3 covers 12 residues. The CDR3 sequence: CASAGADYGYTF. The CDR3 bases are TGTGCCTCCGCAGGGGCTGACTATGGCTACACCTTC.

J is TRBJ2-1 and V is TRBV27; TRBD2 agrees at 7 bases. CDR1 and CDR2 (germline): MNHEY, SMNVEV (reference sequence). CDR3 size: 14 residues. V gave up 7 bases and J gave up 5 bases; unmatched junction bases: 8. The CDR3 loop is CASNPRGDDNEQFF. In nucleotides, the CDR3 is TGTGCCAGCAATCCACGGGGGGACGACAATGAGCAGTTCTTC.

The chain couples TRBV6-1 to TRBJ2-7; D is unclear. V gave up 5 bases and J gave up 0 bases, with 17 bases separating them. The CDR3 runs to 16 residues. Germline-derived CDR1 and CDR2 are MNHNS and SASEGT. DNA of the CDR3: TGTGCCAGCAGTCGCCTCAGATTGACGAGCTCCTACGAGCAGTACTTC. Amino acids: CASSRLRLTSSYEQYF.

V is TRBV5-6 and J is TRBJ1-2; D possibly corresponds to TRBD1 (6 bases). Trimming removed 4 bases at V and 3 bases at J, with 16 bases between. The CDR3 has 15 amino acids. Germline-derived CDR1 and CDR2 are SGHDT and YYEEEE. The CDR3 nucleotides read TGTGCCAGCAGCCCCATCTCAGGGGACCACTATGGCTACACCTTC. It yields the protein CASSPISGDHYGYTF.

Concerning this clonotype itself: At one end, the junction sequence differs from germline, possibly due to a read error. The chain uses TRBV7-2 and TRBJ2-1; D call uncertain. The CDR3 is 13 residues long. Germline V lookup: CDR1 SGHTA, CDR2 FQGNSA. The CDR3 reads CASSLARLNELFF. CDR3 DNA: TGTGCCAGCAGCTTAGCTCGACTCAATGAGCTGTTCTTC.

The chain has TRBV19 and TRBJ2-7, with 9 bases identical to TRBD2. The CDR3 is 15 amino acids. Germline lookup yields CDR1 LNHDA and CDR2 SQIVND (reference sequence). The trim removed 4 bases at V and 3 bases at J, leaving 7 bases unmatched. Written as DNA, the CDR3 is TGTGCCAGTAGTAGGTCCTCACTAGCGGGCTACGAGCAGTACTTC. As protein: CASSRSSLAGYEQYF.

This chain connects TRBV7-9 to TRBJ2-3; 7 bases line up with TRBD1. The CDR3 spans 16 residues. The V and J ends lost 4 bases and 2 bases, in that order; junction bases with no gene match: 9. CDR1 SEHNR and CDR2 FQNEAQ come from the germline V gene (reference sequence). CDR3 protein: CASSSAGTVHTDTQYF. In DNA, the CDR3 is TGTGCCAGCAGCTCGGCCGGGACAGTCCACACAGATACGCAGTATTTT.

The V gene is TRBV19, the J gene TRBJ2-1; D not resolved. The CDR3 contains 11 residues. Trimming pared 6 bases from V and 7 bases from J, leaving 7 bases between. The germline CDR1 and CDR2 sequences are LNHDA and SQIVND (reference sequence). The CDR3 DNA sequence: TGTGCCAGTAGGGACGAGAATGAGCAGTTCTTC. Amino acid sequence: CASRDENEQFF.